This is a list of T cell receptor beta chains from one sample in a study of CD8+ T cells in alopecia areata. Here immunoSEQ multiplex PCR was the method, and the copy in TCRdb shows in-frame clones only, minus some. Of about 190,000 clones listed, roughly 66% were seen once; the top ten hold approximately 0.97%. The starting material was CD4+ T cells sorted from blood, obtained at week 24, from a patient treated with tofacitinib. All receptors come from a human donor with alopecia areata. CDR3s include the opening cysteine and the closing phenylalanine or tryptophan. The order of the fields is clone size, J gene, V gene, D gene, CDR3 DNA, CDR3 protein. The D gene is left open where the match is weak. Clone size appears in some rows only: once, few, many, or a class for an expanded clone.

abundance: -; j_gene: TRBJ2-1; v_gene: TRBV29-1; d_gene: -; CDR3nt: TGCAGCGTTGTTTCGTCCCGTTTGAGCTCCTACAATGAGCAGTTCTTC; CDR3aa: CSVVSSRLSSYNEQFF
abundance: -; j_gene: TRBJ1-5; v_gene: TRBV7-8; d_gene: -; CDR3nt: TGTGCCAGCAGCTCTGGACGGATTAGCAATCAGCCCCAGCATTTT; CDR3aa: CASSSGRISNQPQHF
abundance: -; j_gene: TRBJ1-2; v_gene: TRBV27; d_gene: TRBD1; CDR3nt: TGTGCCAGCAGTCCCGACAGGGGGCTAGGTGGCTACACCTTC; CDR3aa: CASSPDRGLGGYTF
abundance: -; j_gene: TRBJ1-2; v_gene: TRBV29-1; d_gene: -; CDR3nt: TGCAGCGTTGAAGATGGGACCCAGACTATGGGCTACACCTTC; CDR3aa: CSVEDGTQTMGYTF
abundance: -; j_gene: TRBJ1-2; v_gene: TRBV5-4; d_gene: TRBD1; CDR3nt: TGTGCCAGCAGGGAGGACAGGGCACACTTCAACTCTTATGGCTACACCTTC; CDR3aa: CASREDRAHFNSYGYTF
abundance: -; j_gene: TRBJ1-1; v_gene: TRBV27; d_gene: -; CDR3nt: TGTGCCAGCAGGCCGAGGGGGTCGTTGGCGGCTGAAGCTTTCTTT; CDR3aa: CASRPRGSLAAEAFF
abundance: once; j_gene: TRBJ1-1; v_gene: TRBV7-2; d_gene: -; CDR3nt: TGTGCCAGCAGCTATGGGGTGCCCGAAGCTTTCTTT; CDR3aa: CASSYGVPEAFF
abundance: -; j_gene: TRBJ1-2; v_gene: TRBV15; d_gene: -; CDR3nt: TGTGCCACCAGCAGAGAACGGACGGATGACTATGGCTACACCTTC; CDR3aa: CATSRERTDDYGYTF
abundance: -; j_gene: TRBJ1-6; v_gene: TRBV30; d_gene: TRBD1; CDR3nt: TGTGCCTGGGAATCGGGACAGGCGAATTCACCCCTCCACTTT; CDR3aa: CAWESGQANSPLHF
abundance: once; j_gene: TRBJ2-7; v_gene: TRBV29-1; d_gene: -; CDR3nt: TGCAGCGGAACGATTCACGAGACTGGTTCCTACGAGCAGTACTTC; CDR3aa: CSGTIHETGSYEQYF
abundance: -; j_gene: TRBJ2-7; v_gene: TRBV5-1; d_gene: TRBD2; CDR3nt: TGCGCCAGCAGCTTGGAAAGCCTAGCGGGGTCCTACGAGCAGTACTTC; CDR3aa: CASSLESLAGSYEQYF
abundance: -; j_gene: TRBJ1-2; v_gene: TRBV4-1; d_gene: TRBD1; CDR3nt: TGCGCCAGCAGCCAACGGGACAGGGTTCAAGGCTACACCTTC; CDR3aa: CASSQRDRVQGYTF
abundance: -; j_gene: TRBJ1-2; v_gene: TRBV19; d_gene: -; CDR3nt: TGTGCCAGTAGTATACGACGGGACCGAAGTAACTATGGCTACACCTTC; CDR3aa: CASSIRRDRSNYGYTF
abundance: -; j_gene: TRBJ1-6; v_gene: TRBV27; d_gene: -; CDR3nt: TGTGCCAGCAGTAAGAGCAGGCTCTCCTATAATTCACCCCTCCACTTT; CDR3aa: CASSKSRLSYNSPLHF
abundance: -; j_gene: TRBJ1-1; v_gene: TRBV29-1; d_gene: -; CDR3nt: TGCAGCGGGGTCAATATTGAAGCTTTCTTT; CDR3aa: CSGVNIEAFF
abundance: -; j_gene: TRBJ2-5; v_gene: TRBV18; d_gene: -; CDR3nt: TGTGCCAGCTCACCAGTCACAGAGACCCAGTACTTC; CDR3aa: CASSPVTETQYF
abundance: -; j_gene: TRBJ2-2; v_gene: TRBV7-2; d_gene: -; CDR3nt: TGTGCCAGCAGCTTTTATCTGGGGGCCACCGGGGAGCTGTTTTTT; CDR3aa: CASSFYLGATGELFF
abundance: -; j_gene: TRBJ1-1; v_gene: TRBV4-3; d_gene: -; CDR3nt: TGCGCCAGCAGCCAAGATCGGGCCGGCTGGGCTTTCTTT; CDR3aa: CASSQDRAGWAFF
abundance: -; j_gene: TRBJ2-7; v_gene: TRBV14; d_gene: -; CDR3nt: TGTGCCAGCAGCCAAGTGAGGGCCCACGAGCAGTACTTC; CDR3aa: CASSQVRAHEQYF
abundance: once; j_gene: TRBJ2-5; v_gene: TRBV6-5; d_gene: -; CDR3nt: TGTGCCAGCAGTTACGGGGACATCGGGACCCAGTACTTC; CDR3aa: CASSYGDIGTQYF
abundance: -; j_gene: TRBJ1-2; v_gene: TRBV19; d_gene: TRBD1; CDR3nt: TGTGCCAGTAGTAAACAGGGGACATCTGATGGCTACACCTTC; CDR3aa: CASSKQGTSDGYTF
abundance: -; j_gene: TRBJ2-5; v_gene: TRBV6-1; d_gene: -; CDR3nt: TGTGCCAGCAGTGAGAGGACAGCAAAGCTGGAGACCCAGTACTTC; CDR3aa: CASSERTAKLETQYF
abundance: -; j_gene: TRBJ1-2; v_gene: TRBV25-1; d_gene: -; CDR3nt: TGTGCCAGCAGTGAAACCACATTAACAGAATATGGCTACACCTTC; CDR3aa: CASSETTLTEYGYTF
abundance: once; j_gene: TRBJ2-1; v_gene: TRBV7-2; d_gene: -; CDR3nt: TGTGCCAGCAGCTTCGAGAGACTAGGGGGCAATGAGCAGTTCTTC; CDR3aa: CASSFERLGGNEQFF
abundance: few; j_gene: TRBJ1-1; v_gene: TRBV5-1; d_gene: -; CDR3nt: TGCGCCAGCAGCTATGGGGGGCAGAGGAACACTGAAGCTTTCTTT; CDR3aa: CASSYGGQRNTEAFF
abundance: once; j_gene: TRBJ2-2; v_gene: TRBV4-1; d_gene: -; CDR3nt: TGCGCCAGCAGCCAAGATCGGACCCGTGTGGGGGAGCTGTTTTTT; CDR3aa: CASSQDRTRVGELFF
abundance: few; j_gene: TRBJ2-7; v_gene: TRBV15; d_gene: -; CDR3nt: TGTGCCACCAGCAGAAATGTCGGGGAAAACTACGAGCAGTACTTC; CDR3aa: CATSRNVGENYEQYF
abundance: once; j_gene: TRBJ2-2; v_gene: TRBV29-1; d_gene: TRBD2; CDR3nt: TGCAGCGTTCACAGGACTAGCGGGGGAGTAAACACCGGGGAGCTGTTTTTT; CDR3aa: CSVHRTSGGVNTGELFF
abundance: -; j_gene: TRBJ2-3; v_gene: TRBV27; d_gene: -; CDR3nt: TGTGCCAGCACCCTCTTGGGGGGCGGTACAGATACGCAGTATTTT; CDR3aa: CASTLLGGGTDTQYF
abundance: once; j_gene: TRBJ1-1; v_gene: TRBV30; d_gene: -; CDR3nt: TGTGCCTGCACCCCCAGCGGGGGGAACACTGAAGCTTTCTTT; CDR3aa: CACTPSGGNTEAFF
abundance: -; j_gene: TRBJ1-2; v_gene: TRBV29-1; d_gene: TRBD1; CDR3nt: TGCAGCGCCTTAGGACAGGGGCATGGCTACACCTTC; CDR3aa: CSALGQGHGYTF
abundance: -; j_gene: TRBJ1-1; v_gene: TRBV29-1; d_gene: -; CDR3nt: TGCAGCGTTGAAGTGAGCGGAGTGAACACTGAAGCTTTCTTT; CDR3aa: CSVEVSGVNTEAFF
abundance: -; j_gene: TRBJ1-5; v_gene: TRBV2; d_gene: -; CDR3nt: TGTGCCAGCAGTCTGGGCAATCAGCCCCAGCATTTT; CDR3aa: CASSLGNQPQHF
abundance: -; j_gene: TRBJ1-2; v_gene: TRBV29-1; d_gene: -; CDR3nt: TGCAGCGTTGATCCATCCCTTTCATATGGCTACACCTTC; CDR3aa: CSVDPSLSYGYTF
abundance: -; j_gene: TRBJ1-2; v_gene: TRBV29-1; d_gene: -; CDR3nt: TGCAGCGTTGTAACCGGGACACCAAATGGCTACACCTTC; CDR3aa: CSVVTGTPNGYTF
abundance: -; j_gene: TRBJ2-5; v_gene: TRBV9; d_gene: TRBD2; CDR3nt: TGTGCCAGCAGCGCCACCGGACTAGCTATAGAGACCCAGTACTTC; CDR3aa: CASSATGLAIETQYF
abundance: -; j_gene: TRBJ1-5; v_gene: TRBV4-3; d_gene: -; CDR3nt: TGCGCCAGCAGCCAAGATAGGGACACGTGGCCCCAGCATTTT; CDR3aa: CASSQDRDTWPQHF
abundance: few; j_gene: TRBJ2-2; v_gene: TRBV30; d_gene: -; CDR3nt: TGTGCCTGGAGTGGGGGTGGATTGAGAACCGGGGAGCTGTTTTTT; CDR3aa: CAWSGGGLRTGELFF
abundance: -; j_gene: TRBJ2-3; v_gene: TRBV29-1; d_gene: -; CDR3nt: TGCAGCGCTACGACACCTACCACAGATACGCAGTATTTT; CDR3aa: CSATTPTTDTQYF
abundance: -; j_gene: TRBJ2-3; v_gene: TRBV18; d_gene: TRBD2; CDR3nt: TGTGCCAGCTCCCTACCAGCGGGGGATAGGGCAGATACGCAGTATTTT; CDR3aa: CASSLPAGDRADTQYF
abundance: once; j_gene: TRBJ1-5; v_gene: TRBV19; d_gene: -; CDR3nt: TGTGCCAGTAGTCCGCGACAAGGGAGCTTAAATCAGCCCCAGCATTTT; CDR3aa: CASSPRQGSLNQPQHF
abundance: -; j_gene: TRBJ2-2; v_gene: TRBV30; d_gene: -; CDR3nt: TGTGCCTGGAGTGGACAAACCGAGACCGGGGAGCTGTTTTTT; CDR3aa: CAWSGQTETGELFF
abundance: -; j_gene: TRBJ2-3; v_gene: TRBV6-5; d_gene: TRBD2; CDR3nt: TGTGCCAGCAGTTACAACGGGGGGGCCGGAGATACGCAGTATTTT; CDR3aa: CASSYNGGAGDTQYF
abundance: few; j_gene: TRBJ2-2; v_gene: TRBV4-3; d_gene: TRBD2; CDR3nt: TGCGCCAGCAGCCAAGACTTGGCGGGGGGGAACACCGGGGAGCTGTTTTTT; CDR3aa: CASSQDLAGGNTGELFF
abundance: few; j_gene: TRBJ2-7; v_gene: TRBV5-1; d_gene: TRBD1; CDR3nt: TGCGCCAGCAGCCTCTCCGGGACAGGGGGCTTCCACGAGCAGTACTTC; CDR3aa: CASSLSGTGGFHEQYF
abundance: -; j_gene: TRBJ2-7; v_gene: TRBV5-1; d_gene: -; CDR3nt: TGCGCCAGCAGCTTGGATGTGTCGGACTACGAGCAGTACTTC; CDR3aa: CASSLDVSDYEQYF
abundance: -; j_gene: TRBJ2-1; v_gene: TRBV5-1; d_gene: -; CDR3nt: TGCGCCAGCAGCTCGGGCGGGGAGGTGGGTTACAATGAGCAGTTCTTC; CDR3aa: CASSSGGEVGYNEQFF
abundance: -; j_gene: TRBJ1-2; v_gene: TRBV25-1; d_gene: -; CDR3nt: TGTGCTGCGGGAGACAGTTACAATGGCTACACCTTC; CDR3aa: CAAGDSYNGYTF
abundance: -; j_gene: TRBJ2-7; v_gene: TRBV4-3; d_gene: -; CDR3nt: TGCGCCAGCAGCCAAGAAGCTACAGGGTTCCACGAGCAGTACTTC; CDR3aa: CASSQEATGFHEQYF
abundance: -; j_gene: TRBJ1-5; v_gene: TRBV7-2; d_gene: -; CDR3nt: TGTGCCAGCAGCCCCCGTGGAGGGGCCCAGCCCCAGCATTTT; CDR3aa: CASSPRGGAQPQHF
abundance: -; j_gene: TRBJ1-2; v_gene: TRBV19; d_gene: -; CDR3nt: TGTGCCAGTAGTCCCTCGCCCCACTGGAGCTATGGCTACACCTTC; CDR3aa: CASSPSPHWSYGYTF
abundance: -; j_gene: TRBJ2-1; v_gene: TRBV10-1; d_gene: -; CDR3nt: TGCGCCAGCAGTGCGAGAAGCCTGGGTGAGCAGTTCTTC; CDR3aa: CASSARSLGEQFF
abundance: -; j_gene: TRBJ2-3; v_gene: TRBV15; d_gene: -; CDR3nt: TGTGCCACCAGCGTTAGGGGAGGGGGAGGCGATACGCAGTATTTT; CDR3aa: CATSVRGGGGDTQYF
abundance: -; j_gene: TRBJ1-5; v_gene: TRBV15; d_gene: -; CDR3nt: TGTGCCACCAGCAGAGAATTAAAGGGGGGTCCCCAGCCCCAGCATTTT; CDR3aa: CATSRELKGGPQPQHF
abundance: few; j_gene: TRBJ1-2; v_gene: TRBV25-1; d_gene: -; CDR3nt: TGTGCCAGCAGACAGGGTGGATCTAACTATGGCTACACCTTC; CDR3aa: CASRQGGSNYGYTF
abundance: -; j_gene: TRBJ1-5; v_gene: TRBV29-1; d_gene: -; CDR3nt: TGCAGCGTTGAATGCCAGGGGAGGTATGGCAATCAGCCCCAGCATTTT; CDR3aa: CSVECQGRYGNQPQHF
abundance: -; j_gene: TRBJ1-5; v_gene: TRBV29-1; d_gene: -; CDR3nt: TGCAGCGTCCTCATACTTAGCAATCAGCCCCAGCATTTT; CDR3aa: CSVLILSNQPQHF
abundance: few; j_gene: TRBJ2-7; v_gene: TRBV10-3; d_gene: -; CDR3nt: TGTGCCATCAAGGGTCCATCCCTAAACGAGCAGTACTTC; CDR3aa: CAIKGPSLNEQYF
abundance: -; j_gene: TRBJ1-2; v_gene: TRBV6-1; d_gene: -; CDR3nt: TGTGCCAGCAGACCCGGTGGGTGGGCCTATGGCTACACCTTC; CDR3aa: CASRPGGWAYGYTF